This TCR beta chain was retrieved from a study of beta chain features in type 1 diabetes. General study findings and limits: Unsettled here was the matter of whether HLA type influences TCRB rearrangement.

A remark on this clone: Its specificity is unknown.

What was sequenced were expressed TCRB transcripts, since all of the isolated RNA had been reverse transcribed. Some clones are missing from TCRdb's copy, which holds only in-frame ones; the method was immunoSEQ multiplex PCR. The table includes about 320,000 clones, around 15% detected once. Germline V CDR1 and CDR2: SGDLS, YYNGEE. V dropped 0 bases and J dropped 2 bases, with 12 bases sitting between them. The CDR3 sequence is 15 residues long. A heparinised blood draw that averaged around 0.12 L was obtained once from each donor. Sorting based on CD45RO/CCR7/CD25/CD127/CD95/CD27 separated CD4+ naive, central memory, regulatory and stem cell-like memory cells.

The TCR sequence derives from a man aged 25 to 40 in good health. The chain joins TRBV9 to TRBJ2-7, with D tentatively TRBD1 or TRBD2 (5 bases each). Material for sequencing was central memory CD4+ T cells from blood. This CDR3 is CASSVDSGPTYEQYF. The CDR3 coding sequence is TGTGCCAGCAGCGTAGACTCGGGACCCACCTACGAGCAGTACTTC.